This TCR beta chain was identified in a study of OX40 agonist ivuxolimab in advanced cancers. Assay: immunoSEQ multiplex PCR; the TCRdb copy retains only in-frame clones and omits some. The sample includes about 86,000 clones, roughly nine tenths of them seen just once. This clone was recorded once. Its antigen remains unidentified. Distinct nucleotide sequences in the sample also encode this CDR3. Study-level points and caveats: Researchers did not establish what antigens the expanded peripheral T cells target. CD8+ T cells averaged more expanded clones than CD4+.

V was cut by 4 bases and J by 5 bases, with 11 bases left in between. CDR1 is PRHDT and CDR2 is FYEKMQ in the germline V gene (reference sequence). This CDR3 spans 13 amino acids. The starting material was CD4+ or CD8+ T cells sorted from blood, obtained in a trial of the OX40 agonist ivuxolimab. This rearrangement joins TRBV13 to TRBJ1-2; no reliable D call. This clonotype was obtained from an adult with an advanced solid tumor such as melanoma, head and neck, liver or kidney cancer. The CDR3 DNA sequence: TGTGCCAGCAGCTCTAGGACGGGATATGGCTACACCTTC. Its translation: CASSSRTGYGYTF.